Sequencing of this TCR beta chain was carried out in a study of T cells after posttransplantation cyclophosphamide. Overall study results and limits: Donor-recipient repertoire similarity was low at 1-2 months, rising over year one. Blood and skin or GI T cell repertoires showed limited TRB overlap.

Produced via immunoSEQ multiplex PCR; TCRdb's table is partial and in-frame only. There are about 16,000 clones in the sample; roughly 92% occur only once, and more than 0.25% lies in the top ten. The naive gate required viable CD3+CD4+ or CD3+CD8+ cells with CCR7+CD45RA+CD45RO-CD95-CD27+CD28+ phenotype. This related bone marrow graft donor gave peripheral blood on the day of marrow donation. The ends were cut back, 3 bases at V and 7 bases at J, with 10 bases in the middle. CDR3 size: 13 residues. From germline, CDR1 is MNHEY and CDR2 SVGAGI. Comment on this clone: What it recognizes is unknown.

Source material: naive CD4+ T cells sorted from blood. The gene calls are TRBV6-5 and TRBJ1-5; the D is unclear. This receptor was obtained from a woman in her fifties or sixties in good health and a related stem cell transplant donor. CDR3 protein: CASSYTFRQPQHF. CDR3 DNA: TGTGCCAGCAGTTATACGTTTCGGCAGCCCCAGCATTTT.